The 20 T cell receptor beta chains below were found in one sample sequenced in a study of T-cell reconstitution after alpha-beta-depleted transplantation in children (dated by TCRdb to about 2016). Libraries were built with PCR. Instrument used: Illumina HiSeq 2500. To normalize quantification of the TCRbeta repertoire, the TCR libraries were built with molecular barcoding that relied on unique molecular identifiers. TCRdb's own reprocessing of the public reads used fastp at Q25 and MiXCR and kept productive beta chains. Each CDR3 protein appears once, grouped with its most common genes and DNA. Counted in this sample were approximately 400,000 distinct CDR3 sequences; approximately 11% of them appeared once. Roughly 5.5% of the sample rests with the top ten. The sequenced sample was PBMCs from the stem cell graft donor, obtained from the stem cell graft. The receptors were sampled from a human donor who donated a stem cell graft to a child with acute myeloid leukemia.

This clonotype has ten or more counts. The junction differs from germline at one of its ends, possibly a read error. This rearrangement joins TRBV7-7 to TRBJ2-5, with D unresolved. CDR3 length equals 12 residues. Germline V gives CDR1 SSHAT, CDR2 FNYEAQ (reference sequence). The CDR3 spells CASSLAGETQYF. The CDR3 coding sequence is TGCGCCAGCAGCTTGGCCGGAGAGACCCAGTACTTC.

The sample holds a few counts of this clonotype. The chain joins TRBV7-2 to TRBJ1-5; D gene ambiguous. Trimming took off 5 bases at V and 4 bases at J, with 12 bases between the two ends. Looked up from germline, CDR1 is SGHTA and CDR2 is FQGNSA. The CDR3 totals 14 residues. The CDR3 protein is CASSAYGQNQPQHF. The CDR3 DNA reads TGTGCCAGCAGCGCCTACGGCCAGAATCAGCCCCAGCATTTT. Supplemented by reference TRBV7-2 and TRBJ1-5, the full variable domain reads GAGVSQSPSNKVTEKGKDVELRCDPISGHTALYWYRQSLGQGLEFLIYFQGNSAPDKSGLPSDRFSAERTGGSVSTLTIQRTQQEDSAVYLCASSAYGQNQPQHFGDGTRLSIL.

This clonotype appeared a single time. This chain links TRBV20-1 with TRBJ2-1; D call uncertain. The V end lost 1 base, the J end lost 0 bases, and 13 bases lay between the germline ends. The length of the CDR3 is 16 residues. Germline V gives CDR1 DFQATT, CDR2 SNEGSKA (reference sequence). The CDR3 sequence is CSARGLALGSYNEQFF. As DNA, the CDR3 is TGCAGTGCTAGAGGACTCGCATTGGGCTCCTACAATGAGCAGTTCTTC.

This clonotype has at least ten counts. This chain uses TRBV29-1 with TRBJ1-3; no definite D call. The germline gives CDR1 SQVTM, CDR2 ANQGSEA. CDR3 length: 12 residues. V shed 1 base and J shed 3 bases, with 4 bases lying between them. DNA of the CDR3: TGCAGCGTTGAAGCCGGTGGAAACACCATATATTTT. Protein sequence: CSVEAGGNTIYF.

Ten or more counts support this clonotype. V and J are TRBV10-3 and TRBJ1-1; the D is unclear. Deletions cut 4 bases from V and 2 bases from J, with 8 bases between. The germline CDR1 and CDR2 sequences are ENHRY and SYGVKD. The CDR3 loop spans 13 amino acids. CDR3: CAISGVGNTEAFF. As DNA, the CDR3 is TGTGCCATCAGTGGGGTTGGCAACACTGAAGCTTTCTTT.

In this sample, this clonotype turned up a few times. This chain connects TRBV20-1 to TRBJ1-2; D is uncertain. Trimming removed 2 bases at V and 8 bases at J, with 9 bases between. Germline CDR1 and CDR2: DFQATT and SNEGSKA (reference sequence). The CDR3 loop spans 11 amino acids. Here the CDR3 reads CSARPGEGYTF. The CDR3 region has the DNA TGCAGTGCTAGACCAGGCGAGGGCTACACCTTC.

This clonotype turned up a few times. The chain combines TRBV11-1 with TRBJ1-4; tentatively, D is TRBD1 (6 bases). Trimming removed 5 bases from V and 9 bases from J, with 31 bases in between. Germline V CDR1 and CDR2: SGHAT, FQDESV (reference sequence). The CDR3 is made up of 19 amino acids. The CDR3 reads CASSQPSRGPEGPLKKLFF. Here the CDR3 DNA reads TGTGCCAGCAGCCAGCCCAGCAGGGGCCCAGAGGGTCCTCTAAAAAAACTGTTTTTT. Variable domain in full (rest from reference TRBV11-1 and TRBJ1-4): EAEVAQSPRYKITEKSQAVAFWCDPISGHATLYWYRQILGQGPELLVQFQDESVVDDSQLPKDRFSAERLKGVDSTLKIQPAELGDSAMYLCASSQPSRGPEGPLKKLFFGSGTQLSVL.

This clonotype was observed a few times. The genes are TRBV20-1 and TRBJ1-4, with D possibly TRBD1 on 5 matching bases. Germline V gene sequence: CDR1 DFQATT, CDR2 SNEGSKA (reference sequence). This CDR3 is 14 amino acids long. Trimming left V 5 bases short and J 6 bases short, with 16 bases between. CDR3 DNA: TGCAGTGCTCTCCCCCGCGGGACGTATGAAAAACTGTTTTTT. This sequence encodes CSALPRGTYEKLFF.

This clonotype has just a few counts. This rearrangement joins TRBV20-1 to TRBJ2-7; D gene unclear. V lost 0 bases and J lost 6, with 15 bases in between. Per the germline V gene, CDR1 is DFQATT and CDR2 is SNEGSKA (reference sequence). The CDR3 runs to 14 residues. The CDR3 DNA sequence: TGCAGTGCTAGAGAAGGGCTTTCCGGGCCCGAGCAGTACTTC. Translating it yields CSAREGLSGPEQYF.

V and J are TRBV5-1 and TRBJ2-3; D may be TRBD2 (6 bases). There are 16 residues in the CDR3. Germline loops: CDR1 SGHRS, CDR2 YFSETQ. V dropped 0 bases and J dropped 0 bases, with 11 bases sitting between them. In nucleotides, the CDR3 is TGCGCCAGCAGCTTGGATAGCGGTCTTAGCACAGATACGCAGTATTTT. Encoded protein: CASSLDSGLSTDTQYF.

This clonotype occurred many times. V is TRBV20-1 and J is TRBJ2-4; D unclear. V lost 3 bases, J lost 8 bases, and 17 bases lay in between. The CDR3 is made up of 14 amino acids. Germline V gives CDR1 DFQATT, CDR2 SNEGSKA (reference sequence). CDR3 loop: CSARVRAERDIQYF. The DNA for the CDR3 is TGCAGTGCTAGGGTACGGGCAGAAAGAGACATTCAGTACTTC.

The V gene is TRBV7-2, the J gene TRBJ1-1; 7 nucleotides agree with TRBD1. This CDR3 spans 14 amino acids. The germline V gene encodes CDR1 SGHTA and CDR2 FQGNSA. Unmatched junction bases numbered 8, after V lost 3 bases and J lost 7 bases. This chain's CDR3 is CASSLFGTEDEAFF. The CDR3 region has the DNA TGTGCCAGCAGCTTGTTCGGGACAGAAGATGAAGCTTTCTTT.

The gene calls are TRBV4-3 and TRBJ2-1; 10 nucleotides align to TRBD2. CDR3 length: 18 residues. Germline loops: CDR1 LGHNA, CDR2 YSLEER. With 1 base clipped from V and 5 bases from J, the junction kept 11 bases outside the gene matches. In DNA form, the CDR3 reads TGCGCCAGCAGCCAAGCGGTACTAGCGGGATGGAACCACAATGAGCAGTTCTTC. Its translation: CASSQAVLAGWNHNEQFF.

This clonotype was counted only a few times. The V call is TRBV12-3 or TRBV12-4, the J call TRBJ1-5, with TRBD1 matching over 8 bases. CDR3 length: 15 residues. The V segment lost 6 bases and the J segment 1 base; nucleotides outside the gene matches: 5. The CDR3 protein is CASSYRQGSNQPQHF. CDR3 sequence (DNA): TGTGCCAGCAGCTACCGACAGGGGAGCAATCAGCCCCAGCATTTT.

This clonotype showed up just a few times. The chain links TRBV6-2 or TRBV6-3 to TRBJ1-6; possible D gene TRBD1, 6 bases. The V and J ends lost 5 bases and 7 bases respectively, with 21 bases between them. The length of the CDR3 is 17 residues. The V gene's germline CDR1 is MNHEY and CDR2 SVGEGT. CDR3 region: CASSPWPGHGRNSPLHF. The CDR3, as DNA: TGTGCCAGCAGTCCCTGGCCGGGACACGGGAGAAATTCACCCCTCCACTTT.

The table lists this clonotype with a few counts. This chain connects TRBV18 to TRBJ2-3, with TRBD2 identical over 13 bases. J gave up 2 bases and V 2 bases, and 7 bases lay outside the gene matches. The CDR3 totals 18 residues. CDR1 is KGHSH, CDR2 LQKENI, per germline. The CDR3 here is CASSPSLGLAGFTDTQYF. The CDR3 bases are TGTGCCAGCTCACCAAGTCTGGGACTAGCGGGATTCACAGATACGCAGTATTTT.

V and J are TRBV6-5 and TRBJ2-1; D is perhaps TRBD1 or TRBD2 (5 bases each). The germline V and J ends were trimmed by 2 bases and 8 bases, with 13 bases remaining between them. The CDR3 length is 14 residues. Germline V gives CDR1 MNHEY, CDR2 SVGAGI. The chain's CDR3 is CASSYLGGGHEQFF. CDR3 nucleotides: TGTGCCAGCAGTTACCTTGGGGGTGGGCATGAGCAGTTCTTC.

This clonotype has only a few counts. A read error may account for a junction end that differs from germline. The chain links TRBV7-6 to TRBJ2-6; D could derive from TRBD1 or TRBD2 (5 bases each). The CDR3 has 15 amino acids. The germline gives CDR1 SGHVS, CDR2 FNYEAQ. The CDR3 region has the DNA TGTGCCAGCAGCAAGTCGGGGTCTGGGGCCAACGGCCTGACTTTC. Its protein is CASSKSGSGANGLTF.

V is TRBV4-2 and J is TRBJ1-3, with no clear D. The V and J ends lost 1 base and 3 bases respectively, with 19 bases between them. Germline assignment: CDR1 LGHNA and CDR2 YNFKEQ. CDR3 size: 18 residues. CDR3 bases: TGTGCCAGCAGCCAAGGGACTCGTAGTGCCCAAGATGGAAACACCATATATTTT. This encodes CASSQGTRSAQDGNTIYF.

This clonotype was counted only a few times. J is TRBJ2-1 and V is TRBV7-2, with D perhaps TRBD1 (5 bases). The CDR3 sequence is 14 residues long. Germline V CDR1 and CDR2: SGHTA, FQGNSA. The ends were cut back, 0 bases at V and 5 bases at J, with 8 bases in the middle. This CDR3 reads CASSLAGLNNEQFF. Here the CDR3 DNA reads TGTGCCAGCAGCTTAGCGGGGCTAAACAATGAGCAGTTCTTC.